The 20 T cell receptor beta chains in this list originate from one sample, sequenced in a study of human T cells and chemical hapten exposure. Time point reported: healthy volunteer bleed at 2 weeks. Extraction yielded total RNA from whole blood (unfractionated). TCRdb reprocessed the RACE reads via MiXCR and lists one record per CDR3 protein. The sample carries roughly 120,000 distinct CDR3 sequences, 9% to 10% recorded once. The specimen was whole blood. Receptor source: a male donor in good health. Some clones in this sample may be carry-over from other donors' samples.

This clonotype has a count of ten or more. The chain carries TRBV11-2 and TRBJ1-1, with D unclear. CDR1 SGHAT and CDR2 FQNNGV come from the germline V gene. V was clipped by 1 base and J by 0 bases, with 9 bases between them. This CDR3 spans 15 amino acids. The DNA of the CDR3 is TGTGCCAGCAGCTTAGTGGGAGACCTGAACACTGAAGCTTTCTTT. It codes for CASSLVGDLNTEAFF.

DNA of the CDR3: TGTGCCATCAGTGAGTTGGAGGGGGCACGGTATGGCTACACCTTC. Protein sequence: CAISELEGARYGYTF. This chain links TRBV10-3 with TRBJ1-2; TRBD1 matches at 7 bases. The CDR3 totals 15 residues. Per germline, CDR1 ENHRY and CDR2 SYGVKD. The junction had 7 bases not matched to a gene; V was cut back by 1 base and J by 5 bases.

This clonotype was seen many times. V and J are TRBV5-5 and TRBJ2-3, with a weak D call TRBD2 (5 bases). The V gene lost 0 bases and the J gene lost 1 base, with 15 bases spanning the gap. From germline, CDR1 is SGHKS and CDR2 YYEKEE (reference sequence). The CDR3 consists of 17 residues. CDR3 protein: CASSLAWRATGTDTQYF. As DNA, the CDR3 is TGTGCCAGCAGCTTGGCCTGGCGGGCAACGGGCACAGATACGCAGTATTTT.

The chain's CDR3 is CASSQGGGTNYGYTF. The CDR3 DNA is TGCGCCAGCAGCCAAGGTGGCGGAACCAACTATGGCTACACCTTC. The chain has TRBV4-3 and TRBJ1-2; no clear D. Germline CDR1 is LGHNA and CDR2 is YSLEER. The ends were cut back, 1 base at V and 2 bases at J, with 11 bases in the middle. This CDR3 comprises 15 residues.

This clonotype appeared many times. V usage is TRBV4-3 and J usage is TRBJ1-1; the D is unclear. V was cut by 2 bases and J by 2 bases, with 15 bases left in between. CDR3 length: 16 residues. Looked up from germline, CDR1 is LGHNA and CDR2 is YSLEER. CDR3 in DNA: TGCGCCAGCAGCCAATCGTACCCCCCGGGAAACACTGAAGCTTTCTTT. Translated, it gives CASSQSYPPGNTEAFF.

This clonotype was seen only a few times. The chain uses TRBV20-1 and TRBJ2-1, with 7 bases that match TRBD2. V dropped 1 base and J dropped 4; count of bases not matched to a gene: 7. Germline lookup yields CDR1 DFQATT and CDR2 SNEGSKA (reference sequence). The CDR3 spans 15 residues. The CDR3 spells CSARGGASGYNEQFF. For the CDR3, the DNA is TGCAGTGCTAGAGGAGGTGCTAGCGGATACAATGAGCAGTTCTTC.

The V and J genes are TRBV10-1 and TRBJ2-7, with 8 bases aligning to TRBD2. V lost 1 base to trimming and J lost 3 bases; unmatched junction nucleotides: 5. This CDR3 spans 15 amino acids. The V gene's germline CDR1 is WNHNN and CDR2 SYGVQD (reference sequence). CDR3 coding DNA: TGCGCCAGCAGTGAGTTGGTAGCGGGACGCTACGAGCAGTACTTC. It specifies CASSELVAGRYEQYF.

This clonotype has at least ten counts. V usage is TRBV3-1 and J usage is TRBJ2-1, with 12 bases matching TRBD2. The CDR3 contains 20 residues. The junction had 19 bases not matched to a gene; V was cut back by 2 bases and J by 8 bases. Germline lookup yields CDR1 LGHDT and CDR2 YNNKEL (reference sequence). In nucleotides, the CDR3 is TGTGCCAGCAGCCAAACGGGACAGGGGAGACTAGCGGGAGTTGTTGATGAGCAGTTCTTC. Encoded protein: CASSQTGQGRLAGVVDEQFF.

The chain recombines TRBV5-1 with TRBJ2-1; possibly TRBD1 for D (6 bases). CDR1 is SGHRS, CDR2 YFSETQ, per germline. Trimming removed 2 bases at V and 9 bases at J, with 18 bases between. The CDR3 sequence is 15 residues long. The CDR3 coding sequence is TGCGCCAGCAGCTTCCCTTCAAGACAGGTTCTTGAGCAGTTCTTC. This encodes CASSFPSRQVLEQFF.

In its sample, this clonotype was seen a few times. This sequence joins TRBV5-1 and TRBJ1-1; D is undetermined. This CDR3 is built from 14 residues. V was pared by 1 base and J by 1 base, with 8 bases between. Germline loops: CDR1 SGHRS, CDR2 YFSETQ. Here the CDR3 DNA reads TGCGCCAGCAGCTTGTCGGCGGCGAACACTGAAGCTTTCTTT. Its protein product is CASSLSAANTEAFF.

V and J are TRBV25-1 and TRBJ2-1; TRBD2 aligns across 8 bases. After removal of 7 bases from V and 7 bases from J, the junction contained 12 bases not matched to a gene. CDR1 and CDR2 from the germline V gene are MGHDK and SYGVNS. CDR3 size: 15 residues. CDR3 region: CASTLAEGLKNEQFF. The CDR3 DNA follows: TGTGCCAGCACACTAGCGGAGGGACTTAAGAATGAGCAGTTCTTC.

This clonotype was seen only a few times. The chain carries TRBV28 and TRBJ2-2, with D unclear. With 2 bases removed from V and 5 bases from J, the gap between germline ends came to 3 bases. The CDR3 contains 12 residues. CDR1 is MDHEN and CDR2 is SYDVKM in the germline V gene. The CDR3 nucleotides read TGTGCCAGCAGTTTAGAGACCGGGGAGCTGTTTTTT. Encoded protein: CASSLETGELFF.

This chain's CDR3 is CASSRAAGGPYEQYF. Written as DNA, the CDR3 is TGTGCCAGTAGTAGGGCAGCGGGGGGCCCCTACGAGCAGTACTTC. This rearrangement joins TRBV19 to TRBJ2-7; 9 bases fit TRBD2. V was pared by 4 bases and J by 2 bases, with 6 bases of the junction left unmatched. From germline, CDR1 is LNHDA and CDR2 SQIVND (reference sequence). The CDR3 consists of 15 residues. The variable domain in full, with the rest retrieved from reference TRBV19 and TRBJ2-7, is DGGITQSPKYLFRKEGQNVTLSCEQNLNHDAMYWYRQDPGQGLRLIYYSQIVNDFQKGDIAEGYSVSREKKESFPLTVTSAQKNPTAFYLCASSRAAGGPYEQYFGPGTRLTVT.

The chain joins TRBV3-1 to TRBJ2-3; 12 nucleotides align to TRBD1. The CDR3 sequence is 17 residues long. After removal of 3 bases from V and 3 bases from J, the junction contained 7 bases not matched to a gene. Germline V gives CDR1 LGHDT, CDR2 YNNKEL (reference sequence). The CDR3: CASSHSSGQGATDTQYF. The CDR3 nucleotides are TGTGCCAGCAGCCACTCGTCGGGACAGGGGGCAACAGATACGCAGTATTTT.

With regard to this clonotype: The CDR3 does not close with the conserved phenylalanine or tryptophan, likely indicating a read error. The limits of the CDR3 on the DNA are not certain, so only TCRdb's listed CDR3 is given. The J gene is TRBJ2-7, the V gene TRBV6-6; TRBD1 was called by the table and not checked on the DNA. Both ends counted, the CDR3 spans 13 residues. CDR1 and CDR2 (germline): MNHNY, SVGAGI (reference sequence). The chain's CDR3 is CASSYSSSDRVTS.

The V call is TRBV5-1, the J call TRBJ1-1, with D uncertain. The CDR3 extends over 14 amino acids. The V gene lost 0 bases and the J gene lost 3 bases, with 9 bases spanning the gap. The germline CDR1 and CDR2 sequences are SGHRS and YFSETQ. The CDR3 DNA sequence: TGCGCCAGCAGCTTGGGAGGGCCGGACACTGAAGCTTTCTTT. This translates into CASSLGGPDTEAFF.

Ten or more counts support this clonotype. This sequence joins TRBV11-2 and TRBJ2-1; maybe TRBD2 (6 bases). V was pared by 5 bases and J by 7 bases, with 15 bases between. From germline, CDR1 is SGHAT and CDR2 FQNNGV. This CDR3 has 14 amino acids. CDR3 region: CASSPRTTPNEQFF. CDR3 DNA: TGTGCCAGCAGCCCCCGGACTACGCCTAATGAGCAGTTCTTC.

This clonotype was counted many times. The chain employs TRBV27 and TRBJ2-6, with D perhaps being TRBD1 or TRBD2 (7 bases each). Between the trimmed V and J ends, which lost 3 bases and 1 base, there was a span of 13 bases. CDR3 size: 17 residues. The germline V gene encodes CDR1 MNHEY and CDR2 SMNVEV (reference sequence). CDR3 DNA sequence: TGTGCCAGCAGTTTTTCAGGGGGGGGTTCTGGGGCCAACGTCCTGACTTTC. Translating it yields CASSFSGGGSGANVLTF.

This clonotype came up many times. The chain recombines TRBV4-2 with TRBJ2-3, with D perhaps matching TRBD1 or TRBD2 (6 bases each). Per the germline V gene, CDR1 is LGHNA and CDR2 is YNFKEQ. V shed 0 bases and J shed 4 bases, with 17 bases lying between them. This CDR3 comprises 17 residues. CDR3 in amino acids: CASSQEGIKGGADTQYF. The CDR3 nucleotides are TGTGCCAGCAGCCAAGAGGGAATCAAGGGGGGCGCAGATACGCAGTATTTT.

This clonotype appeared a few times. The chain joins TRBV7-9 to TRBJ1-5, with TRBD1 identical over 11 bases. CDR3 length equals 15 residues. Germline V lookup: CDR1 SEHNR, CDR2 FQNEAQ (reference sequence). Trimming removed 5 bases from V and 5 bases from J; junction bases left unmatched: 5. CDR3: CASSDGTGGHQPQHF. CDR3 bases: TGTGCCAGCAGCGACGGGACAGGGGGGCATCAGCCCCAGCATTTT.